The 21 T cell receptor beta chains below all came from one sample that was sequenced in a study of tumor T cells in aggressive B-cell lymphoma. TCRdb keeps only in-frame clones here, not all; method: immunoSEQ multiplex PCR. Among some 4,000 clones listed, 75% to 95% were seen once. What was sequenced was tumor tissue. The receptors were gathered from an adult with diffuse large B cell lymphoma.

The V gene is TRBV30, the J gene TRBJ2-7; TRBD2 might be the D (5 bases). The V gene lost 2 bases and the J gene lost 1 base, with 15 bases spanning the gap. Germline V lookup: CDR1 GTSNPN, CDR2 SVGIG (reference sequence). The CDR3 has 15 residues. In nucleotides, the CDR3 is TGTGCCTGGAGTATACGGGGAGACTATTCCTACGAGCAGTACTTC. Its translation is CAWSIRGDYSYEQYF.

The chain is built from TRBV7-6 and TRBJ2-7; D may be TRBD2 (7 bases). The V and J ends lost 7 bases and 7 bases respectively, with 17 bases between them. This CDR3 comprises 13 residues. CDR1 is SGHVS and CDR2 is FNYEAQ in the germline V gene. The CDR3 DNA is TGTGCCAGCACCAAGGGGGTGGGGGGGGAGCAGTACTTC. This sequence encodes CASTKGVGGEQYF.

This clone turned up a few times. The chain combines TRBV11-2 with TRBJ2-7; 7 bases are shared with TRBD2. Trimming cost V 4 bases and J 1 base; bases outside gene matches: 7. Germline V lookup: CDR1 SGHAT, CDR2 FQNNGV. The CDR3 length is 15 residues. In DNA, the CDR3 is TGTGCCAGCAGCTGGAGCGGGACCTTATCCTACGAGCAGTACTTC. This translates into CASSWSGTLSYEQYF.

This clone was seen only once. The rearrangement uses TRBV11-2 and TRBJ2-4; possibly TRBD1 for D (5 bases). Trimming stripped 4 bases from V and 4 bases from J, with 14 bases between. Per germline, CDR1 SGHAT and CDR2 FQNNGV. The CDR3 covers 15 residues. CDR3 DNA sequence: TGTGCCAGCAGCTCCCGGCTCAGGGAAAAAAACATTCAGTACTTC. Translated, it gives CASSSRLREKNIQYF.

The chain is built from TRBV7-8 and TRBJ1-2, with 7 nucleotides matching TRBD1. J was trimmed by 2 bases and V by 3 bases; bases with no gene match: 9. Germline CDR1 reads SGHVS; CDR2 reads FQNEAQ. This CDR3 contains 16 residues. The chain's CDR3 is CASSFEGDRLNYGYTF. CDR3 nucleotide sequence: TGTGCCAGCAGCTTCGAGGGGGACAGACTCAACTATGGCTACACCTTC.

This clone showed up just a few times. Here the CDR3 reads CASSFLAGGYEQYF. CDR3 DNA: TGTGCCAGCAGCTTTCTAGCAGGGGGGTACGAGCAGTACTTC. The chain couples TRBV7-8 to TRBJ2-7; tentative D call: TRBD1 (7 bases). V was shortened by 3 bases and J by 4 bases, with 13 bases between the two germline ends. The CDR3 consists of 14 residues. CDR1 and CDR2 from the germline V gene are SGHVS and FQNEAQ.

The rearrangement uses TRBV5-1 and TRBJ2-5; a weak D match, TRBD1 (6 bases). Trimming removed 1 base at V and 5 bases at J, with 15 bases between. Germline CDR1 is SGHRS and CDR2 is YFSETQ. The CDR3 length is 15 residues. CDR3 sequence reads: CASSLQAGDAETQYF. The DNA of the CDR3 is TGCGCCAGCAGCTTGCAGGCAGGGGACGCGGAGACCCAGTACTTC. Full variable domain (missing parts from reference TRBV5-1 and TRBJ2-5): KAGVTQTPRYLIKTRGQQVTLSCSPISGHRSVSWYQQTPGQGLQFLFEYFSETQRNKGNFPGRFSGRQFSNSRSEMNVSTLELGDSALYLCASSLQAGDAETQYFGPGTRLLVL.

This clone was seen only once. The V and J genes are TRBV5-1 and TRBJ2-1; TRBD2 agrees at 11 bases. Unmatched junction bases numbered 17, after V lost 10 bases and J lost 2 bases. Looked up from germline, CDR1 is SGHRS and CDR2 is YFSETQ. This CDR3 contains 18 residues. The CDR3 is CAGVVDSGRAETYNEQFF. The CDR3 bases are TGCGCCGGAGTTGTTGATAGCGGGAGGGCCGAGACCTACAATGAGCAGTTCTTC.

The chain carries TRBV4-1 and TRBJ1-5; a weak D match, TRBD1 (5 bases). The germline V gene has CDR1 MGHRA and CDR2 YSYEKL. The ends were cut back, 0 bases at V and 9 bases at J, with 12 bases in the middle. The CDR3 has 14 residues. In DNA, the CDR3 is TGCGCCAGCAGCCAAGACCTAGGGGATTTGCCCCAGCATTTT. Residues: CASSQDLGDLPQHF.

Written as DNA, the CDR3 is TGTGCCAGTAGTATTTCAGCGGGGGGCTACGAGCAGTACTTC. Protein: CASSISAGGYEQYF. The J gene is TRBJ2-7, the V gene TRBV19; 9 nucleotides match TRBD2. The CDR3 consists of 14 residues. CDR1 and CDR2 from the germline V gene are LNHDA and SQIVND (reference sequence). J lost 3 bases, V lost 3 bases, and 3 bases had no gene match.

The chain uses TRBV28 and TRBJ2-5, with TRBD2 matching over 7 bases. Trimming removed 5 bases from V and 2 bases from J; junction bases left unmatched: 8. In germline, CDR1 is MDHEN, CDR2 SYDVKM. The CDR3 covers 15 residues. The CDR3 nucleotides read TGTGCCAGCAGTAACCGGGACTACCAACAAGAGACCCAGTACTTC. The encoded protein is CASSNRDYQQETQYF.

This chain uses TRBV10-1 with TRBJ2-7; D is possibly TRBD2 (6 bases). CDR3 length: 14 residues. V lost 4 bases and J 2 bases, leaving 12 bases between the germline ends. Per the germline V gene, CDR1 is WNHNN and CDR2 is SYGVQD (reference sequence). CDR3 nucleotides: TGCGCCAGCAGTGTAGGCAGGGAGGCCTACGAGCAGTACTTC. Translation: CASSVGREAYEQYF.

The chain has TRBV7-2 and TRBJ2-5; possible D gene TRBD1, 6 bases. The ends were cut back, 5 bases at V and 6 bases at J, with 16 bases in the middle. The CDR3 sequence is 14 residues long. Germline V gene data show CDR1 as SGHTA and CDR2 as FQGNSA. CDR3 sequence reads: CASSTGQSRQTQYF. The CDR3 bases are TGTGCCAGCAGCACGGGACAATCCCGACAGACCCAGTACTTC.

The chain links TRBV21-1 to TRBJ2-1; the table's TRBD1 call for D was not verified on the DNA. TRBV21-1 is recorded as a pseudogene. The CDR3 length is 12 residues. Here the CDR3 DNA reads TGTGCCAGCAGGGGGACACCGTGGGAGCAGTTCTTC. Translation gives CASRGTPWEQFF.

The V call is TRBV21-1, the J call TRBJ2-7; the table names TRBD2, a call not compared with the DNA. TRBV21-1 represents a pseudogene. This CDR3 spans 18 amino acids. The CDR3 sequence is CASSKGLAGGPRWDEQYF. CDR3 sequence (DNA): TGTGCCAGCAGCAAAGGGCTAGCGGGAGGGCCTCGCTGGGACGAGCAGTACTTC.

The chain couples TRBV6-5 to TRBJ2-1, with D unclear. The CDR3 has 13 amino acids. Germline loops: CDR1 MNHEY, CDR2 SVGAGI. V gave up 7 bases and J gave up 7 bases, with 14 bases separating them. The CDR3 DNA is TGTGCCAGCAACGCGGCACCGGATAATGAGCAGTTCTTC. Its protein product is CASNAAPDNEQFF.

The V gene is TRBV7-2, the J gene TRBJ2-7; 8 positions match TRBD2. This CDR3 has 13 residues. In germline, CDR1 is SGHTA, CDR2 FQGNSA. Trimming removed 4 bases from V and 6 bases from J; junction bases left unmatched: 5. In nucleotides, the CDR3 is TGTGCCAGCAGCTCCAGCGGGAGCAGCGAGCAGTACTTC. It codes for CASSSSGSSEQYF.

V gene TRBV27 combines with J gene TRBJ2-7; the D gene is possibly TRBD1 (6 bases). Germline V gene lookup returns CDR1 MNHEY and CDR2 SMNVEV (reference sequence). Trimming removed 7 bases at V and 6 bases at J, with 16 bases between. This CDR3 has 13 amino acids. The CDR3 is CASKRQGRGEQYF. The CDR3 nucleotides read TGTGCCAGCAAGAGGCAGGGGCGCGGCGAGCAGTACTTC.

The chain has TRBV6-6 and TRBJ2-1; 10 positions agree with TRBD2. The CDR3 loop spans 15 amino acids. The germline gives CDR1 MNHNY, CDR2 SVGAGI (reference sequence). J was trimmed by 8 bases and V by 2 bases; bases with no gene match: 6. This CDR3 is CASSYRAGGPYEQFF. The CDR3 DNA follows: TGTGCCAGCAGTTACAGAGCGGGAGGGCCTTATGAGCAGTTCTTC.

The chain has TRBV2 and TRBJ2-7; D might be TRBD2 (6 bases). The CDR3 loop spans 14 amino acids. Germline V gives CDR1 SNHLY, CDR2 FYNNEI. The DNA of the CDR3 is TGTGCAACCGCCGGGGAGGAAGGAAGCTACGAGCAGTACTTC. This sequence encodes CATAGEEGSYEQYF.

In this sample, this clone turned up a few times. The chain employs TRBV5-1 and TRBJ1-1; D unclear. Trimming took 0 bases from V and 2 from J, leaving 5 bases between them. The CDR3 consists of 13 residues. Germline V gene sequence: CDR1 SGHRS, CDR2 YFSETQ. The CDR3 protein is CASSLDSNTEAFF. The CDR3, as DNA: TGCGCCAGCAGCTTGGACTCTAACACTGAAGCTTTCTTT. Supplemented by reference TRBV5-1 and TRBJ1-1, the full variable domain reads KAGVTQTPRYLIKTRGQQVTLSCSPISGHRSVSWYQQTPGQGLQFLFEYFSETQRNKGNFPGRFSGRQFSNSRSEMNVSTLELGDSALYLCASSLDSNTEAFFGQGTRLTVV.